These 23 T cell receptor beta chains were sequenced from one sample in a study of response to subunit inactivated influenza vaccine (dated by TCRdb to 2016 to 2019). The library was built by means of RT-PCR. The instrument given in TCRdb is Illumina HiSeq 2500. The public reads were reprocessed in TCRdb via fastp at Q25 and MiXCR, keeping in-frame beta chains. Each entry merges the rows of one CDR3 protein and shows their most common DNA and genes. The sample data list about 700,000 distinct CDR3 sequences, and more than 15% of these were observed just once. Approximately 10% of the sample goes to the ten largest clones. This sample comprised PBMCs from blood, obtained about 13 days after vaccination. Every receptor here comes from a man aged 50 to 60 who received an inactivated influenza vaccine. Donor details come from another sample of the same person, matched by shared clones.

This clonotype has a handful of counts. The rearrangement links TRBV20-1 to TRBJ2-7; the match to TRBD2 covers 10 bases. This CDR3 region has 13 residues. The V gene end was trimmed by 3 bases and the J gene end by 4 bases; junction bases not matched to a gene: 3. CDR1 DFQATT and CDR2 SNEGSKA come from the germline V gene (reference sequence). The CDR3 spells CSASVAGGYEQYF. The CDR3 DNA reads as TGCAGTGCTAGTGTAGCGGGGGGATACGAGCAGTACTTC.

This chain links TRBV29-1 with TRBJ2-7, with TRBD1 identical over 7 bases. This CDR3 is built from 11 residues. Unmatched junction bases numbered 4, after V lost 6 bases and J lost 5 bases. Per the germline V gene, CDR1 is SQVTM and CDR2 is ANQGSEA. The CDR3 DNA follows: TGCAGCGTGACAGGGTTCGACGAGCAGTACTTC. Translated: CSVTGFDEQYF.

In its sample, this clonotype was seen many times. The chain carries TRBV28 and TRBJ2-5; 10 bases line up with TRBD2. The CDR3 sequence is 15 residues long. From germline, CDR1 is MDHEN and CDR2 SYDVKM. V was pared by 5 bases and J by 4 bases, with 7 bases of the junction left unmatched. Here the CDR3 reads CASSVPGLATETQYF. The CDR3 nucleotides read TGTGCCAGCAGTGTTCCGGGACTAGCGACAGAGACCCAGTACTTC.

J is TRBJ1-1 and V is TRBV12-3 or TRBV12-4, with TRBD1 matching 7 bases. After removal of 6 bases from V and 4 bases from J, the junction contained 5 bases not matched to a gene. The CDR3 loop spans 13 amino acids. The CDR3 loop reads CASSDQGGTEAFF. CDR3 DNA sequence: TGTGCCAGCAGCGACCAGGGGGGCACTGAAGCTTTCTTT.

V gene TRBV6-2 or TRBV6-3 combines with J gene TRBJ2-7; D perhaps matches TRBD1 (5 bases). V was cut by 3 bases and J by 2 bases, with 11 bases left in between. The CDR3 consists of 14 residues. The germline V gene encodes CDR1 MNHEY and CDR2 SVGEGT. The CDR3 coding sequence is TGTGCCAGCAGTTATACCTCAGGGCCCTACGAGCAGTACTTC. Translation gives CASSYTSGPYEQYF.

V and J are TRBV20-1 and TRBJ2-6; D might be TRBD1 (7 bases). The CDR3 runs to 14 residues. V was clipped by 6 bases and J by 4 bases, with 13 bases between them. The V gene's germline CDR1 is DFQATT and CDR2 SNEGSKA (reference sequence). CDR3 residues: CSASRGRGANVLTF. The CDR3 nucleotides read TGCAGTGCCAGCAGGGGGAGGGGGGCCAACGTCCTGACTTTC.

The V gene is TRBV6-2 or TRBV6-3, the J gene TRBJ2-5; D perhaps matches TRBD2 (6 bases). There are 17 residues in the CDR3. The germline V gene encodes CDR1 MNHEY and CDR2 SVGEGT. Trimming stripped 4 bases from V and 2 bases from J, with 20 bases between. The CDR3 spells CASSSPSQAGTQETQYF. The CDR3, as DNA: TGTGCCAGCAGTTCACCGTCCCAAGCAGGGACTCAAGAGACCCAGTACTTC.

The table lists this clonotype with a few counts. The CDR3 loop reads CSAAGGRFYEQYF. CDR3 bases: TGCAGTGCCGCCGGGGGGCGCTTTTACGAGCAGTACTTC. V and J are TRBV20-1 and TRBJ2-7; D is possibly TRBD2 (7 bases). V lost 6 bases and J 4 bases, leaving 16 bases between the germline ends. This CDR3 has 13 residues. The germline V gene encodes CDR1 DFQATT and CDR2 SNEGSKA (reference sequence).

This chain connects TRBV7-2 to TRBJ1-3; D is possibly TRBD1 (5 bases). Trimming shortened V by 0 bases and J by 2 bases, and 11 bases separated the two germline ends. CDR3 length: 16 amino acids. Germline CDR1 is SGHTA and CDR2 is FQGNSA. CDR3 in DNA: TGTGCCAGCAGCTTAGCGAAGGCAGGGACTGGAAACACCATATATTTT. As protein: CASSLAKAGTGNTIYF.

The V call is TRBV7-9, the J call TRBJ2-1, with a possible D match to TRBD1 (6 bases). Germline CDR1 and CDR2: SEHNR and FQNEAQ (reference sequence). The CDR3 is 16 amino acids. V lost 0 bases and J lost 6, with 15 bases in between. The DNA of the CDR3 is TGTGCCAGCAGCTTAGCGGGCAGGGGCGCGCGCAATGAGCAGTTCTTC. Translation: CASSLAGRGARNEQFF.

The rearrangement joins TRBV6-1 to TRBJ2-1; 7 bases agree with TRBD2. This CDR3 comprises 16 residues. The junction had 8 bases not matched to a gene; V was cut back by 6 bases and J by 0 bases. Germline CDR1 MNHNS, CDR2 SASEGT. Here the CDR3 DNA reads TGTGCCAGCAGCCCTGGGACTACCCACTCCTACAATGAGCAGTTCTTC. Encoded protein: CASSPGTTHSYNEQFF.

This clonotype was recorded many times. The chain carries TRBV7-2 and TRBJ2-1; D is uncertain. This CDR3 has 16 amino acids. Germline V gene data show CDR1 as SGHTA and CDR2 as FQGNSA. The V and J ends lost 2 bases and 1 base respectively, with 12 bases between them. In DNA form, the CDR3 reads TGTGCCAGCAGCTTAAGTGGTAACCCATCCTACAATGAGCAGTTCTTC. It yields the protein CASSLSGNPSYNEQFF.

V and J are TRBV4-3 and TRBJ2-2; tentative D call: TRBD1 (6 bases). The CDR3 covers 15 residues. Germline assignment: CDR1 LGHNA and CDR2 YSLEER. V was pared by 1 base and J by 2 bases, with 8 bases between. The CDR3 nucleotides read TGCGCCAGCAGCCAAGTCGGGACAAACACCGGGGAGCTGTTTTTT. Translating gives CASSQVGTNTGELFF.

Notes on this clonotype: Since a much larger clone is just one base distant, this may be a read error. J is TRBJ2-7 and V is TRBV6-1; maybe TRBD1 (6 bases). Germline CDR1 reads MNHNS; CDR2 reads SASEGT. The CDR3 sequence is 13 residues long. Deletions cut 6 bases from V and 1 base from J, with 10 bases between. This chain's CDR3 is CASRPGHSYEQYF. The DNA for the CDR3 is TGTGCCAGCAGACCGGGACATTCCTACGAGCAGTACTTC.

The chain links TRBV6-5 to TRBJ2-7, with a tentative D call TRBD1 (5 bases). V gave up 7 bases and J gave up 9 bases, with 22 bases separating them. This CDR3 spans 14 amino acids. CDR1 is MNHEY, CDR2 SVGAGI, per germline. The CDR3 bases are TGTGCCAGCATTTGGGGCAGGGAAAGATCTACGCAGTACTTC. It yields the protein CASIWGRERSTQYF.

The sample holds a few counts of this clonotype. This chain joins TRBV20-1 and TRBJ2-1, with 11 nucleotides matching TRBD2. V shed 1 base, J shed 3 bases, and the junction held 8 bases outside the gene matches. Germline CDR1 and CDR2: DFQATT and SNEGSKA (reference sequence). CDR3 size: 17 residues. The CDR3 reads CSARGLAGGPNYNEQFF. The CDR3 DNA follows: TGCAGTGCTAGAGGGCTAGCGGGAGGTCCCAACTACAATGAGCAGTTCTTC.

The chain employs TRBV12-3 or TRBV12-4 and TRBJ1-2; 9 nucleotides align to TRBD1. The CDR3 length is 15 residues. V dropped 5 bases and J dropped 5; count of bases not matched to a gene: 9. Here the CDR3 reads CASSPRRDRAYGYTF. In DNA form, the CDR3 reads TGTGCCAGCAGTCCCCGCCGGGACAGGGCTTATGGCTACACCTTC.

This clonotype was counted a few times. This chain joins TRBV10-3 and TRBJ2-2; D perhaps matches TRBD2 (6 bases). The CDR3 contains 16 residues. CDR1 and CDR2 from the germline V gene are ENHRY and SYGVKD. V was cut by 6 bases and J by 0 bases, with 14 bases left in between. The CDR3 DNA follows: TGTGCCATCAGAAACTCGGCGGGATCGAACACCGGGGAGCTGTTTTTT. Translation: CAIRNSAGSNTGELFF.

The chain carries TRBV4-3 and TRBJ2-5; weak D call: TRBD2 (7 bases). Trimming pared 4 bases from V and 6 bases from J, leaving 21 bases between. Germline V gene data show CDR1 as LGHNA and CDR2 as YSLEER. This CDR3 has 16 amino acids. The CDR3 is CASSLRLGGPVQTQYF. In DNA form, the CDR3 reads TGCGCCAGCAGCCTGAGATTGGGGGGGCCTGTCCAGACCCAGTACTTC.

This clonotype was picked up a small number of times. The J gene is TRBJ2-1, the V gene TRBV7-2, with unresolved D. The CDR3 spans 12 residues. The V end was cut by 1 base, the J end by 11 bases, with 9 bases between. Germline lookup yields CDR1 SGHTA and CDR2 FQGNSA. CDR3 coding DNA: TGTGCCAGCAGCTTAGACGGTCTCAAGCAGTTCTTC. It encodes CASSLDGLKQFF. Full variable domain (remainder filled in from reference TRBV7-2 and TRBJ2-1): GAGVSQSPSNKVTEKGKDVELRCDPISGHTALYWYRQSLGQGLEFLIYFQGNSAPDKSGLPSDRFSAERTGGSVSTLTIQRTQQEDSAVYLCASSLDGLKQFFGPGTRLTVL.

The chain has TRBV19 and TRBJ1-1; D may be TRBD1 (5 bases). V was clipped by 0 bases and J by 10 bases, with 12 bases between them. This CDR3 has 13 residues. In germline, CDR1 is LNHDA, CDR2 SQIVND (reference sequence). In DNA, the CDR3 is TGTGCCAGTAGTATAGATCTGACAGCTCCAGCTTTCTTT. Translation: CASSIDLTAPAFF. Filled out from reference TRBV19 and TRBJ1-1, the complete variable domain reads DGGITQSPKYLFRKEGQNVTLSCEQNLNHDAMYWYRQDPGQGLRLIYYSQIVNDFQKGDIAEGYSVSREKKESFPLTVTSAQKNPTAFYLCASSIDLTAPAFFGQGTRLTVV.

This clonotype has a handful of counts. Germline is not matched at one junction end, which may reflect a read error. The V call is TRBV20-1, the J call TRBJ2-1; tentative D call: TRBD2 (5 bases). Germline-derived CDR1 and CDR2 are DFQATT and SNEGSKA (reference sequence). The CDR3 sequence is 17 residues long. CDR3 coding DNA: TGCAGTGCAAGAGGGATTCGTGGGGAGAGCTCCTACAATGAGCAGTTCTTC. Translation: CSARGIRGESSYNEQFF.

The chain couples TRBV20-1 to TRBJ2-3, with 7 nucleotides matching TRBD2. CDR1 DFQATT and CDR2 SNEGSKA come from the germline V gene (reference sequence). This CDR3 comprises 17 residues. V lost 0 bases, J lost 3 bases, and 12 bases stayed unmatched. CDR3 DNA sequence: TGCAGTGCTAGAGATGTTGGGCCCGCCGGGGGGACAGATACGCAGTATTTT. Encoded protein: CSARDVGPAGGTDTQYF.